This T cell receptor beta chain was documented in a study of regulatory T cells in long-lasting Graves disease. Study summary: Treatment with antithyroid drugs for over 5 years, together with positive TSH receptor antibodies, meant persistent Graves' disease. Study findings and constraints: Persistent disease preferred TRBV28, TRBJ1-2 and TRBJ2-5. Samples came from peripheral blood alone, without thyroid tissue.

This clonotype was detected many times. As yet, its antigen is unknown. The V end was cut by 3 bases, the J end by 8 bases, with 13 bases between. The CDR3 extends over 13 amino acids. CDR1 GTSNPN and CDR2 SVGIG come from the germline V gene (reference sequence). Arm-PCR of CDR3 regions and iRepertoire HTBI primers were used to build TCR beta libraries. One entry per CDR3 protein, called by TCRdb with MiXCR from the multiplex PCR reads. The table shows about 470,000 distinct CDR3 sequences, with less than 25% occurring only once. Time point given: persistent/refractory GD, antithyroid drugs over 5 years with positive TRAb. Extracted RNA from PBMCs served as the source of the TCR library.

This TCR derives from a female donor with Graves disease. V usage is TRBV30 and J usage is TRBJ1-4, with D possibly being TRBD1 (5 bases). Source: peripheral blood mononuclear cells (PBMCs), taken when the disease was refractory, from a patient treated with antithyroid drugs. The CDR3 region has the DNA TGTGCCTGGAGCAGGGACCTAAAGGAAAAACTGTTTTTT. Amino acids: CAWSRDLKEKLFF. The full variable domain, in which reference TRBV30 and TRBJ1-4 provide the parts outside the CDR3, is SQTIHQWPATLVQPVGSPLSLECTVEGTSNPNLYWYRQAAGRGLQLLFYSVGIGQISSEVPQNLSASRPQDRQFILSSKKLLLSDSGFYLCAWSRDLKEKLFFGSGTQLSVL.